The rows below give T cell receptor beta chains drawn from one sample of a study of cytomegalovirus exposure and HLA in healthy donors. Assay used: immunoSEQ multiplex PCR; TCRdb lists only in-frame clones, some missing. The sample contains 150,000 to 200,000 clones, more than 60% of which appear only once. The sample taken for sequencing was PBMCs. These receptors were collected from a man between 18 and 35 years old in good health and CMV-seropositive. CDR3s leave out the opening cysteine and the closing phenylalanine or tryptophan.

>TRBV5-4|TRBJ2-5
SSSKTSGTEETQY
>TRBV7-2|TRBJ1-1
ASSDRGRGGMEAEAF
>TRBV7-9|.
ASSRDIYEQY
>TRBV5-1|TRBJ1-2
ASSLGDRVEAGYT
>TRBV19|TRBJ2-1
ASSTRAYNEQF
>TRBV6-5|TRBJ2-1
ASSYGDEQF
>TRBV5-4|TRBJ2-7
ASSLKAGAYEQY
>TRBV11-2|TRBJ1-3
ASSLRGTLSSGNTIY
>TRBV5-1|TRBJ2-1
ASSLVSGRYYNEQF
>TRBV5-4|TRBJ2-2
ASSFPTGSNTGELF
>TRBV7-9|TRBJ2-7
ASSSKGQDYEQY
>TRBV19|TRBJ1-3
ASSGGAGSGNTIY
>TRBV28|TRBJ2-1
ASSPRREVYNEQF
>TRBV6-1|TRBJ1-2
ASRAGQGGNYGYT
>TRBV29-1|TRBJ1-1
SVESSTSQNTEAF
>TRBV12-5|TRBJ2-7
ASGLALGTGGGYEQY
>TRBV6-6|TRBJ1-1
ASSPIDTSTEAF
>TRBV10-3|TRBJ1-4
AISAPREEKLF
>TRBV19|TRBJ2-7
ASSAQANYEQY
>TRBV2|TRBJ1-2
ASRGTDNYGYT
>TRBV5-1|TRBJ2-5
ASSYGLAGGPWETQY